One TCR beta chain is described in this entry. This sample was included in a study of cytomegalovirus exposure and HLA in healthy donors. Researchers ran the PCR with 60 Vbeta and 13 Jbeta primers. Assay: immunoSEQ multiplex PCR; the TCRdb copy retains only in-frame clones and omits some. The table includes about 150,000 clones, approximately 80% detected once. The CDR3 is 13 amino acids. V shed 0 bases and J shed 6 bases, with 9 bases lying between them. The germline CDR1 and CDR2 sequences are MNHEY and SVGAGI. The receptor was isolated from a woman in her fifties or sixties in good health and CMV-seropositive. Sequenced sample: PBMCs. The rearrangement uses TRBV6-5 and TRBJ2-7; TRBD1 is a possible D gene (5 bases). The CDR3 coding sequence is TGTGCCAGCAGTTACTCGCGCAGGGCCGAGCAGTACTTC. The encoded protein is CASSYSRRAEQYF.